This T cell receptor beta chain emerged from a study of blood T cell repertoires in COVID-19. Study summary: Researchers got acute and convalescent COVID-19 samples from the United States, Italy and Spain.

Trimming stripped 4 bases from V and 8 bases from J, with 12 bases between. Germline V gene sequence: CDR1 SEHNR, CDR2 FQNEAQ (reference sequence). CDR3 length: 13 residues. Some clones are missing from TCRdb's copy, which holds only in-frame ones; the method was immunoSEQ multiplex PCR. The data hold 280,000 or so clones, with over 75% observed a single time. The receptor comes from a human donor in a cohort sampled during active COVID-19. The source material was peripheral blood. V is TRBV7-9 and J is TRBJ1-5; D is unresolved. The chain's CDR3 is CASSSLSSEPQHF. The DNA of the CDR3 is TGTGCCAGCAGCTCGCTTTCAAGCGAGCCCCAGCATTTT.